The next 22 T cell receptor beta chains were all read from a single sample in a study of blood T cell repertoires in COVID-19. Sequenced by immunoSEQ multiplex PCR; TCRdb stores in-frame clones only, minus some. The sample consists of under 200,000 clones, 87% of them appearing once. The sample comprised peripheral blood. The receptors stem from a man aged 60-69 years with active or convalescent COVID-19.

This clone was counted once. This chain links TRBV5-4 with TRBJ1-2, with TRBD1 as a possible D gene (5 bases). Germline V lookup: CDR1 SGHNT, CDR2 YYREEE (reference sequence). CDR3 length: 15 residues. V lost 0 bases, J lost 1 base, and 10 bases lay in between. CDR3 in DNA: TGTGCCAGCAGCTTGGCCAATCAGGGTAACTATGGCTACACCTTC. Residues: CASSLANQGNYGYTF.

This clone was counted a single time. The rearrangement joins TRBV5-1 to TRBJ2-7, with 9 bases aligning to TRBD1. Trimming at V came to 0 bases and at J to 6 bases, leaving 13 bases not matched to a gene. The germline V gene has CDR1 SGHRS and CDR2 YFSETQ. The CDR3 length is 17 residues. The CDR3 nucleotides are TGCGCCAGCAGCTTGGCGAAAGGAGGGACAGGGACCAGCGAGCAGTACTTC. It yields the protein CASSLAKGGTGTSEQYF.

There are a few counts of this clone. This chain's CDR3 is CASSQDQRQGAYEQYF. CDR3 DNA sequence: TGTGCCAGCAGCCAAGATCAAAGGCAGGGGGCCTACGAGCAGTACTTC. The chain is built from TRBV14 and TRBJ2-7, with 7 bases fitting TRBD1. Germline V CDR1 and CDR2: SGHDN, FVKESK. The CDR3 loop spans 16 amino acids. Trimming removed 0 bases from V and 2 bases from J; junction bases left unmatched: 7.

The chain recombines TRBV5-1 with TRBJ2-7, with 12 bases that match TRBD1. With V trimmed by 4 bases and J by 3 bases, 8 bases remained unmatched. Germline V gives CDR1 SGHRS, CDR2 YFSETQ. The CDR3 consists of 16 residues. The CDR3 is CASSSIGTGGVYEQYF. The CDR3 DNA reads as TGCGCCAGCAGCAGTATCGGGACAGGGGGCGTCTACGAGCAGTACTTC.

The chain combines TRBV5-1 with TRBJ2-1; a possible D gene is TRBD1 (5 bases). This CDR3 contains 15 residues. Germline V gene sequence: CDR1 SGHRS, CDR2 YFSETQ. V gave up 5 bases and J gave up 0 bases, with 12 bases separating them. CDR3 region: CASRKDSSSYNEQFF. CDR3 nucleotide sequence: TGCGCCAGCAGAAAAGACAGCTCCTCCTACAATGAGCAGTTCTTC. Full variable domain (outside the CDR3, taken from reference TRBV5-1 and TRBJ2-1): KAGVTQTPRYLIKTRGQQVTLSCSPISGHRSVSWYQQTPGQGLQFLFEYFSETQRNKGNFPGRFSGRQFSNSRSEMNVSTLELGDSALYLCASRKDSSSYNEQFFGPGTRLTVL.

The chain combines TRBV7-9 with TRBJ1-2; D possibly corresponds to TRBD1 (5 bases). V lost 5 bases, J lost 5 bases, and 18 bases lay in between. The V gene's germline CDR1 is SEHNR and CDR2 FQNEAQ (reference sequence). There are 15 residues in the CDR3. CDR3 region: CASSPSIGAAYGYTF. The CDR3 coding sequence is TGTGCCAGCAGCCCGTCAATAGGGGCCGCGTATGGCTACACCTTC.

The DNA for the CDR3 is TGCGCCAGCAGCCCCGGACTAGCGGGGGGGCTCCCCGGGGCCCGGAACATTCAGTACTTC. It encodes CASSPGLAGGLPGARNIQYF. V gene TRBV5-1 combines with J gene TRBJ2-4; 15 bases map to TRBD2. The junction had 18 bases not matched to a gene; V was cut back by 4 bases and J by 7 bases. The CDR3 covers 20 residues. Germline-derived CDR1 and CDR2 are SGHRS and YFSETQ.

The chain has TRBV6-1 and TRBJ2-1; 7 bases match TRBD1. The germline V gene has CDR1 MNHNS and CDR2 SASEGT. The CDR3 has 15 residues. V trimming: 0 bases; J trimming: 4 bases; junction bases outside the gene matches: 3. The CDR3 reads CASSEAQGWYNEQFF. CDR3 sequence (DNA): TGTGCCAGCAGTGAAGCACAGGGGTGGTACAATGAGCAGTTCTTC.

The chain combines TRBV7-9 with TRBJ2-5; D gene ambiguous. Germline-derived CDR1 and CDR2 are SEHNR and FQNEAQ (reference sequence). Trimming removed 0 bases at V and 4 bases at J, with 6 bases between. The CDR3 sequence is 13 residues long. CDR3 sequence reads: CASSLAGLETQYF. The CDR3 DNA reads as TGTGCCAGCAGCTTAGCTGGGCTAGAGACCCAGTACTTC.

This clone was observed a handful of times. The chain uses TRBV14 and TRBJ1-2; tentative D call: TRBD1 (5 bases). Germline CDR1 and CDR2: SGHDN and FVKESK. The V end was cut by 4 bases, the J end by 0 bases, with 15 bases between. This CDR3 is 16 amino acids long. CDR3 sequence (DNA): TGTGCCAGCAGCCGCGGATACAGGAAAGCTAACTATGGCTACACCTTC. Translating it yields CASSRGYRKANYGYTF.

The chain has TRBV10-3 and TRBJ1-2; the match to TRBD1 covers 7 bases. V shed 4 bases, J shed 7 bases, and the junction held 12 bases outside the gene matches. Germline loops: CDR1 ENHRY, CDR2 SYGVKD. The CDR3 has 15 residues. Here the CDR3 DNA reads TGTGCCATCAGTGGGTACAGGGGACTTAATCCTGGCTACACCTTC. It specifies CAISGYRGLNPGYTF.

This rearrangement joins TRBV6-2 or TRBV6-3 to TRBJ2-4, with D perhaps TRBD2 (5 bases). The germline V gene has CDR1 MNHEY and CDR2 SVGEGT. The CDR3 has 14 amino acids. V was clipped by 7 bases and J by 3 bases, with 13 bases between them. CDR3 sequence (DNA): TGTGCCAGCACCCCGGACTGGGACAAAAACATTCAGTACTTC. This codes for CASTPDWDKNIQYF.

This chain uses TRBV12-5 with TRBJ1-2; the match to TRBD1 covers 9 bases. The V gene end was trimmed by 3 bases and the J gene end by 8 bases; junction bases not matched to a gene: 7. CDR3 size: 14 residues. Looked up from germline, CDR1 is LGHNT and CDR2 is FRNRAP. In nucleotides, the CDR3 is TGTGCTAGTGGTTTATCCGGGACAGGGAGGGGCTACACCTTC. This encodes CASGLSGTGRGYTF.

The sample holds one count of this clone. V gene TRBV6-5 combines with J gene TRBJ1-6; TRBD1 agrees at 9 bases. V lost 6 bases to trimming and J lost 11 bases; unmatched junction nucleotides: 11. The CDR3 is 15 residues long. The germline gives CDR1 MNHEY, CDR2 SVGAGI. The CDR3 DNA sequence: TGTGCCAGCAGGCGCCAGAGGACAGGGGAAGCACCCCTCCACTTT. It specifies CASRRQRTGEAPLHF.

This chain links TRBV30 with TRBJ2-7; 9 nucleotides agree with TRBD1. V lost 5 bases and J lost 3; bases outside the gene matches: 5. Per germline, CDR1 GTSNPN and CDR2 SVGIG (reference sequence). CDR3 length: 13 residues. The CDR3 coding sequence is TGTGCCTGGGGACAGGGGATAAACTACGAGCAGTACTTC. Its protein product is CAWGQGINYEQYF.

This sequence joins TRBV9 and TRBJ1-6, with TRBD1 matching over 7 bases. The CDR3 sequence is 15 residues long. Losses at the gene ends were 0 bases for V and 10 bases for J; bases not matched to a gene: 7. The germline CDR1 and CDR2 sequences are SGDLS and YYNGEE. The chain's CDR3 is CASSVEGGEGSPLHF. Here the CDR3 DNA reads TGTGCCAGCAGCGTAGAAGGGGGCGAAGGGTCACCCCTCCACTTT.

V gene TRBV10-2 combines with J gene TRBJ2-7; TRBD1 agrees at 7 bases. Germline CDR1 and CDR2: WSHSY and SAAADI. The J segment lost 6 bases and the V segment lost 4 bases, leaving 12 bases of the junction unmatched. The CDR3 consists of 15 residues. CDR3 region: CASSADRVSNSEQYF. The DNA of the CDR3 is TGCGCCAGCAGTGCAGACAGGGTCAGTAATAGCGAGCAGTACTTC.

The chain links TRBV5-1 to TRBJ2-5, with a weak D call TRBD2 (5 bases). The CDR3 covers 14 residues. Germline V gives CDR1 SGHRS, CDR2 YFSETQ. V was shortened by 0 bases and J by 2 bases, with 8 bases between the two germline ends. CDR3 loop: CASSLVGVQETQYF. The CDR3 DNA follows: TGCGCCAGCAGCTTGGTCGGGGTTCAAGAGACCCAGTACTTC.

The rearrangement uses TRBV10-3 and TRBJ2-4; weak D call: TRBD1 (5 bases). Germline loops: CDR1 ENHRY, CDR2 SYGVKD. The ends were cut back, 6 bases at V and 3 bases at J, with 18 bases in the middle. The CDR3 extends over 16 amino acids. CDR3 region: CAISNGQGLVKNIQYF. CDR3 DNA: TGTGCCATCAGCAACGGACAAGGGCTAGTCAAAAACATTCAGTACTTC.

The V call is TRBV6-5, the J call TRBJ1-4; D not resolved. V gave up 2 bases and J gave up 0 bases, with 10 bases separating them. The CDR3 consists of 16 residues. Germline assignment: CDR1 MNHEY and CDR2 SVGAGI. The CDR3 DNA sequence: TGTGCCAGCAGTTACAGTTGGAGGGCAACTAATGAAAAACTGTTTTTT. As protein: CASSYSWRATNEKLFF.

The V and J genes are TRBV6-4 and TRBJ1-2; 8 positions match TRBD1. CDR3 length: 18 amino acids. Germline CDR1 reads MRHNA; CDR2 reads SNTAGT. With V trimmed by 2 bases and J by 0 bases, 11 bases remained unmatched. The CDR3 bases are TGTGCCAGCAGTGACCCGACAGGGGTTGATTCCCCTAACTATGGCTACACCTTC. Translated: CASSDPTGVDSPNYGYTF.

Regarding this clone: Within the sample, other DNA sequences also encode this same CDR3. V usage is TRBV5-4 and J usage is TRBJ2-1; 9 bases fit TRBD2. From germline, CDR1 is SGHNT and CDR2 YYREEE (reference sequence). The CDR3 covers 15 residues. V shed 1 base, J shed 4 bases, and the junction held 3 bases outside the gene matches. As DNA, the CDR3 is TGTGCCAGCAGCTTGACAAGCGGGGGGTACAATGAGCAGTTCTTC. Residues: CASSLTSGGYNEQFF.